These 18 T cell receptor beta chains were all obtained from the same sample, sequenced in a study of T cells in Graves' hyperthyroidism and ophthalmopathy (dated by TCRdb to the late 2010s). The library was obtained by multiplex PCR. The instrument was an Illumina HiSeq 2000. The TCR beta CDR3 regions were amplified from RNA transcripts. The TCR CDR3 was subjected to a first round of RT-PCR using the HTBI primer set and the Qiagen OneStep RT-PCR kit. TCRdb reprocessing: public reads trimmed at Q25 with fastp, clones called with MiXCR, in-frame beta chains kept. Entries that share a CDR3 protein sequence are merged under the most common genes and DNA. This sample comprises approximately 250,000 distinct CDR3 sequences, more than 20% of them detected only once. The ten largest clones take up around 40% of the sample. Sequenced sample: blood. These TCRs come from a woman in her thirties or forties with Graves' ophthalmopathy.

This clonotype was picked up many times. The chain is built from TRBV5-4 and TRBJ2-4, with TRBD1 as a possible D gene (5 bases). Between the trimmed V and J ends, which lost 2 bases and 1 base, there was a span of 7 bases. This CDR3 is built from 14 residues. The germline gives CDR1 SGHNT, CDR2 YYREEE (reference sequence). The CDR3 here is CASSFKGAKNIQYF. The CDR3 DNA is TGTGCCAGCAGCTTTAAGGGGGCCAAAAACATTCAGTACTTC.

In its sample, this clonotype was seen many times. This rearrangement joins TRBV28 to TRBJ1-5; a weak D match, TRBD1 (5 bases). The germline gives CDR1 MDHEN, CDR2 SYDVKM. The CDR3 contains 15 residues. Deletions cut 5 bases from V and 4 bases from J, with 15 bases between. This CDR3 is CASSATGIGNQPQHF. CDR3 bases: TGTGCCAGCAGTGCAACAGGTATCGGGAATCAGCCCCAGCATTTT.

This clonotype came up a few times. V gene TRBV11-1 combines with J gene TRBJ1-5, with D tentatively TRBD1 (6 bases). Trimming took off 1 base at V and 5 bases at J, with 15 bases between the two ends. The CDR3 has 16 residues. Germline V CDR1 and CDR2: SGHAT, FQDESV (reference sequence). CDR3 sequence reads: CASSLEGEGLHQPQHF. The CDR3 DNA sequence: TGTGCCAGCAGCTTAGAGGGGGAGGGCCTCCATCAGCCCCAGCATTTT.

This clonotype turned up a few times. CDR3 in DNA: TGTGCCAGTAGCTGGGGGACAGTCAACGATCAGCCCCAGCATTTT. The encoded protein is CASSWGTVNDQPQHF. This rearrangement joins TRBV19 to TRBJ1-5; 7 bases align to TRBD1. The V gene end was trimmed by 6 bases and the J gene end by 5 bases; junction bases not matched to a gene: 10. Germline assignment: CDR1 LNHDA and CDR2 SQIVND (reference sequence). CDR3 length equals 15 residues.

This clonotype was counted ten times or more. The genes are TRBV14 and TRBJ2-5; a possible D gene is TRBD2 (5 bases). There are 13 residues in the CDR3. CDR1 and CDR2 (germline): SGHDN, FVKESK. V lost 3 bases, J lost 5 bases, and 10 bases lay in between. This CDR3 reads CASSQFPGETQYF. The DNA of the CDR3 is TGTGCCAGCAGCCAGTTTCCGGGGGAGACCCAGTACTTC.

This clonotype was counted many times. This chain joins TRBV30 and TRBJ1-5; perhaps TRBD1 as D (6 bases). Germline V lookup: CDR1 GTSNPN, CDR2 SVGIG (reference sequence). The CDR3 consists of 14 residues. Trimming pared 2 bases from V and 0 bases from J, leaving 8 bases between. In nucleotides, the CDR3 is TGTGCCTGGAGTAGGGACACTAGCAATCAGCCCCAGCATTTT. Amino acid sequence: CAWSRDTSNQPQHF.

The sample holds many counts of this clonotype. The CDR3 sequence: CASSLLLEAFF. The CDR3 DNA follows: TGTGCCAGCAGCCTACTACTTGAAGCTTTCTTT. The rearrangement links TRBV13 to TRBJ1-1; D remains ambiguous. The CDR3 extends over 11 amino acids. The germline V gene has CDR1 PRHDT and CDR2 FYEKMQ (reference sequence). V was shortened by 5 bases and J by 7 bases, with 8 bases between the two germline ends.

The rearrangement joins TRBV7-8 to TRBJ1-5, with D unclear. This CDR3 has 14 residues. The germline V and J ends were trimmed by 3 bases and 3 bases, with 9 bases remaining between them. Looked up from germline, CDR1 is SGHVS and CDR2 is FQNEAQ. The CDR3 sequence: CASSFGGYNQPQHF. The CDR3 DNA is TGTGCCAGCAGCTTTGGAGGATACAATCAGCCCCAGCATTTT.

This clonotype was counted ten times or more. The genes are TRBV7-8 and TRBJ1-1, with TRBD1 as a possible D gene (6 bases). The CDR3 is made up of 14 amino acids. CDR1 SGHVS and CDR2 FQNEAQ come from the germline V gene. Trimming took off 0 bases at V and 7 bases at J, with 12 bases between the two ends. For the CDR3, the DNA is TGTGCCAGCAGCTTAGCGATGGGGGCTTATGAAGCTTTCTTT. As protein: CASSLAMGAYEAFF.

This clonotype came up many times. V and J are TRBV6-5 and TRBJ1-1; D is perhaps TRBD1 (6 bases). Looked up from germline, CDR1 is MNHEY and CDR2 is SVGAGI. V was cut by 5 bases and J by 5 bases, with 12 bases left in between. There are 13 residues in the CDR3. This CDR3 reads CASSRQGLTEAFF. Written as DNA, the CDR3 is TGTGCCAGCAGTCGCCAGGGGTTGACTGAAGCTTTCTTT.

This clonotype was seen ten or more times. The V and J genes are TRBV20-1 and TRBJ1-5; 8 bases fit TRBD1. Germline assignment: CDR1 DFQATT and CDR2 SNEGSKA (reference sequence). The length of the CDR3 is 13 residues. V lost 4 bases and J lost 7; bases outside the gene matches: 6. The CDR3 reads CSANPGQVQPQHF. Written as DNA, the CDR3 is TGCAGTGCTAACCCGGGACAGGTACAGCCCCAGCATTTT.

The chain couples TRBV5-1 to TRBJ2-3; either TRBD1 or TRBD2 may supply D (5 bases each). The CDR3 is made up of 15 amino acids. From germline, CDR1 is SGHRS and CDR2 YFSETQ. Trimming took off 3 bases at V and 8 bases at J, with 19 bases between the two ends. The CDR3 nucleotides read TGCGCCAGCAGCTCGGAAGGGACCAGATCGGGTACGCAGTATTTT. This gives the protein CASSSEGTRSGTQYF.

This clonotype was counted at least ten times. CDR3 sequence: CASSATGKDEQYF. The CDR3 DNA follows: TGTGCCAGCAGTGCGACAGGGAAGGACGAGCAGTACTTC. This sequence joins TRBV12-3 or TRBV12-4 and TRBJ2-7, with 7 positions matching TRBD1. The CDR3 consists of 13 residues. V shed 5 bases and J 5 bases; nucleotides not matched to a gene: 6.

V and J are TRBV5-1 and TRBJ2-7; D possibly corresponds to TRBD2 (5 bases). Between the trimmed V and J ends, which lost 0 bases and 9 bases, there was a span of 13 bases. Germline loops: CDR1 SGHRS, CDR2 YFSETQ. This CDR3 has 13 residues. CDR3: CASSLGASTRQYF. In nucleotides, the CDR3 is TGCGCCAGCAGCTTGGGTGCTAGCACAAGGCAGTACTTC.

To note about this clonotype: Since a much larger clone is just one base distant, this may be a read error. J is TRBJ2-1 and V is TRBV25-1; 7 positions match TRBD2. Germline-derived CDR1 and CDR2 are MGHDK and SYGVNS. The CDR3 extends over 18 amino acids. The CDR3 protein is CASMGRWGGSFYYNEQLF. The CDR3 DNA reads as TGTGCCAGCATGGGTCGATGGGGCGGGAGCTTCTACTACAATGAGCAGCTCTTC.

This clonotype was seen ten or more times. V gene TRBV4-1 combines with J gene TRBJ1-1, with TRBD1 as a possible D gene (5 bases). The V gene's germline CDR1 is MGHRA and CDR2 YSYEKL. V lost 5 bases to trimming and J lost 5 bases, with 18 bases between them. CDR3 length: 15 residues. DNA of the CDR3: TGCGCCAGCAGCGCTCTTCACCAGGGTCCGACTGAAGCTTTCTTT. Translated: CASSALHQGPTEAFF.

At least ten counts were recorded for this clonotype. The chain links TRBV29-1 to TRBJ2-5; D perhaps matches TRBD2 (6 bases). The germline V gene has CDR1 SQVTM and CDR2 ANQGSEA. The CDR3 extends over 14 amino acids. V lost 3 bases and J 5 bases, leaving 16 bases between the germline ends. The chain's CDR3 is CSVDSTGVRETQYF. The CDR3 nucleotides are TGCAGCGTTGATTCGACGGGAGTAAGGGAGACCCAGTACTTC.

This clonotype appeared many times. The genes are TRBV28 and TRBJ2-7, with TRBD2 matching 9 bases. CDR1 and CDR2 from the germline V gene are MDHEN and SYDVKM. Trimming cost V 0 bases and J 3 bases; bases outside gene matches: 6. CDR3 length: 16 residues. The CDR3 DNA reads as TGTGCCAGCAGTTTATGGCTAGCGGGATTATACTACGAGCAGTACTTC. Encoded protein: CASSLWLAGLYYEQYF.